This record looks at one TCR beta chain sequence and its context. A junction end diverges from the germline sequence, so it may reflect a read error. This CDR3 region has 13 residues. Germline CDR1 KGHSH, CDR2 LQKENI. Under the authors' procedure: Counts of nucleated cells, estimated from reference gene primer amplification, were obtained. Sequencing was performed with immunoSEQ multiplex PCR; in TCRdb, only in-frame clones are kept and a portion is missing. V, J and clone size were drawn from that table, and D and trimming were deduced from the DNA. This table holds around 230,000 clones, just under 85% found once. These data come from a study of blood T cell repertoires in COVID-19. Study-wide background: Sites in the United States, Italy and Spain provided acute and convalescent COVID-19 samples. Sources were T cells, B-cell-depleted T cells, or PBMCs; the material itself was cDNA or gDNA.

The sequence was collected from a woman older than 75 with acute or convalescent COVID-19. J is TRBJ1-2 and V is TRBV18, with D perhaps matching TRBD1 (6 bases). Sample: peripheral blood. The CDR3 DNA sequence: TGTGCCAGCTCAGCACCGGGGGCGCGGGGCTACACCTTC. This gives the protein CASSAPGARGYTF.